These T cell receptor beta chains were read from a single sample in a study of cytomegalovirus exposure and HLA in healthy donors. Using immunoSEQ multiplex PCR, the repertoire was profiled, and TCRdb retains in-frame clones only, with some absent. This sample carries around 210,000 clones, approximately 79% of them seen once, and the ten largest clones take 1.5% to 2%. The specimen sequenced was PBMCs. These receptors came from a man over 45 in good health and CMV-seronegative. Each CDR3 is given with its conserved first and last residue. A D gene is named only where the DNA matches it firmly. Not every row has a clone size; where given, it reads once, few, many or a size class.

clone size | J gene | D gene | V gene | CDR3 DNA | CDR3 protein
few | TRBJ2-1 | TRBD2 | TRBV7-9 | TGTGCCAGCAGACCGACTAGCGGGAGAGACAATGAGCAGTTCTTC | CASRPTSGRDNEQFF
few | TRBJ1-5 | TRBD1 | TRBV5-1 | TGCGCCAGCAGCTTCCTCCGGGACAGGGTAGGCAATCAGCCCCAGCATTTT | CASSFLRDRVGNQPQHF
. | TRBJ2-5 | TRBD1 | TRBV18 | TGTGCCAGCTCACCACTAACGGGACAGGGAAAAGAGACCCAGTACTTC | CASSPLTGQGKETQYF
once | TRBJ2-7 | TRBD1 | TRBV18 | TGTGCCAGCTCACTAGGGGGACAGGAGTTCTACGAGCAGTACTTC | CASSLGGQEFYEQYF
. | TRBJ2-5 | . | TRBV29-1 | TGCAGCGCCTCAAGGGGTGTCGGATTGGAGACCCAGTACTTC | CSASRGVGLETQYF
once | TRBJ2-1 | . | TRBV5-1 | TGCGCCAGCAGCCCCACCCAGGGTGGCATTTACAATGAGCAGTTCTTC | CASSPTQGGIYNEQFF
. | TRBJ2-3 | TRBD2 | TRBV27 | TGTGCCAGCAGTCCCCCCCGTCATCTTAGCGGGCCGAGCACAGATACGCAGTATTTT | CASSPPRHLSGPSTDTQYF
. | TRBJ1-3 | . | TRBV28 | TGTGCCAGCAGGTTCCGCCCGGGTAAGAGCTCTGGAAACACCATATATTTT | CASRFRPGKSSGNTIYF
. | TRBJ2-3 | . | TRBV5-3 | TGTGCCATTCCAATGGCGGAACGCACAGATACGCAGTATTTT | CAIPMAERTDTQYF
. | TRBJ2-7 | . | TRBV5-1 | TGCGCCAGCAGCTTGACAGGGAGCTCCTACGAGCAGTACTTC | CASSLTGSSYEQYF
. | TRBJ1-2 | . | TRBV19 | TGTGCCAGTAGTATTAAAATTGGACAGATATATGGCTACACCTTC | CASSIKIGQIYGYTF
. | TRBJ1-6 | TRBD1 | TRBV2 | TGTGCCAGCAGCCCTCGGACAGGGTCCCCTCCATCCTTT | CASSPRTGSPPSF
few | TRBJ2-7 | TRBD1 | TRBV4-2 | TGTGCCAGCAGCCAAGAATTGGGAGACAGGGACTACGAGCAGTACTTC | CASSQELGDRDYEQYF
. | TRBJ2-5 | TRBD2 | TRBV5-5 | TGTGCCAGCAGCTCGCCGGGAGGGGAGACCCAGTACTTC | CASSSPGGETQYF
. | TRBJ2-1 | TRBD2 | TRBV7-9 | TGTGCCAGCAGCCCAAGGGGACTAGCGGTTTTCAATGAGCAGTTCTTC | CASSPRGLAVFNEQFF
. | TRBJ1-2 | . | TRBV10-3 | TGTGCCATCAGTGGAAGGGGTTTTGAAGGCTACACCTTC | CAISGRGFEGYTF
few | TRBJ2-7 | TRBD2 | TRBV19 | TGTGCCACGACTAGCGGGAGCTACGAGCAGTACTTC | CATTSGSYEQYF
. | TRBJ2-1 | TRBD2 | TRBV9 | TGTGCCAGCAGCCTTGGACTAGCGGGAGGGAATTCCTACAATGAGCAGTTCTTC | CASSLGLAGGNSYNEQFF
. | TRBJ1-5 | . | TRBV19 | TGTGCCAGTAGCCTCAGGGACTTCTCCTACCCCCAGCATTTT | CASSLRDFSYPQHF
few | TRBJ2-6 | TRBD1 | TRBV30 | TGTGCCTGGGGAGCAGGACAGGGTGTCTCTGGGGCCAACGTCCTGACTTTC | CAWGAGQGVSGANVLTF
. | TRBJ2-7 | . | TRBV27 | TGTGCCAGCAGTCCCCGGACAGAGACGAACGAGCAGTACTTC | CASSPRTETNEQYF
. | TRBJ1-5 | . | TRBV2 | TGTGCCAGCAGTGAATACCGAGGACTCAATCAGCCCCAGCATTTT | CASSEYRGLNQPQHF